The subject of this entry is one T cell receptor (beta chain). Into CD45RA+ naive and CD45RA-negative memory subsets, the CD4+ cells were split. This entry comes from a study of shared clonotypes between healthy human individuals. Germline V lookup: CDR1 MNHEY, CDR2 SVGAGI. The CDR3 is 15 amino acids. The trim removed 6 bases at V and 1 base at J, leaving 6 bases unmatched. Genomic DNA per cell subset filled all wells of several immunoSEQ plates. TCRdb's table, derived via immunoSEQ multiplex PCR, lists solely in-frame clones and lacks some. The sample lists fewer than 200,000 clones; about 93% were seen once.

This TCR came from a woman in her 30s in good health. The rearrangement joins TRBV6-5 to TRBJ1-3; 7 bases match TRBD1. The sample was naive CD4+ T cells sorted from blood. Regarding subset: CD45RA+ positively selected. The CDR3 reads CASSRGFKSGNTIYF. In DNA form, the CDR3 reads TGTGCCAGCAGCAGGGGGTTCAAATCTGGAAACACCATATATTTT.